This is a list of T cell receptor beta chains from one sample in a study of CD8 T cells in ankylosing spondylitis. TCRdb re-called the 5' RACE reads with MiXCR, one entry per CDR3 protein. The repertoire consists of more than 250,000 distinct CDR3 sequences, with roughly 8% occurring once and the leading ten covering just over 14%. Sequenced: blood, either unsorted or a sorted T cell fraction (not recorded which). Source of these receptors: a male donor with ankylosing spondylitis. Each CDR3 is given with its conserved first and last residue. The D gene is left open where the match is weak. Clone size is not always given. Where it is, it says once, few, many or a class for expanded clones.

CDR3: CASSQVVARTGKPTEAFF
DNA: TGCGCCAGCAGCCAAGTAGTAGCAAGGACAGGAAAACCCACTGAAGCTTTCTTT
size: NA
J: TRBJ1-1
D: TRBD1
V: TRBV4-3

CDR3: CASSFIPGDEQFF
DNA: TGCGCCAGCAGCTTCATCCCGGGGGATGAGCAGTTCTTC
size: many
J: TRBJ2-1
D: NA
V: TRBV5-1

CDR3: CSARPSDGTDTQYF
DNA: TGCAGTGCTAGACCCTCGGACGGCACAGATACGCAGTATTTT
size: many
J: TRBJ2-3
D: NA
V: TRBV20-1

CDR3: CSVEVGTGGTEAFF
DNA: TGCAGCGTTGAAGTTGGAACAGGGGGCACTGAAGCTTTCTTT
size: few
J: TRBJ1-1
D: TRBD1
V: TRBV29-1

CDR3: CASSFGQGGIQETQYF
DNA: TGTGCCAGCAGTTTTGGACAGGGAGGTATACAAGAGACCCAGTACTTC
size: NA
J: TRBJ2-5
D: TRBD1
V: TRBV6-5

CDR3: CASRRNRDNPAFF
DNA: TGTGCCAGCAGGCGTAACCGGGACAATCCAGCTTTCTTT
size: few
J: TRBJ1-1
D: NA
V: TRBV12-3/TRBV12-4

CDR3: CASSSLNTVAGELFF
DNA: TGTGCCAGCAGCTCGTTGAATACTGTCGCCGGGGAGCTGTTTTTT
size: NA
J: TRBJ2-2
D: NA
V: TRBV7-8

CDR3: CASSLAQGAEQFF
DNA: TGCGCCAGCAGCTTGGCCCAGGGCGCTGAGCAGTTCTTC
size: few
J: TRBJ2-1
D: NA
V: TRBV5-1

CDR3: CASSQDPSRQSLTGELFF
DNA: TGTGCCAGCAGCCAAGATCCCTCTCGACAGTCCCTCACCGGGGAGCTGTTTTTT
size: NA
J: TRBJ2-2
D: NA
V: TRBV14

CDR3: CASSLTAGFPYSYNEQFF
DNA: TGTGCCAGCAGCTTGACAGCGGGGTTCCCTTACTCCTACAATGAGCAGTTCTTC
size: NA
J: TRBJ2-1
D: TRBD2
V: TRBV5-5

CDR3: CASSVGINQPQHF
DNA: TGTGCCAGCAGCGTAGGCATCAATCAGCCCCAGCATTTT
size: few
J: TRBJ1-5
D: NA
V: TRBV9

CDR3: CASSPISGQSYEQYF
DNA: TGTGCCAGCTCACCAATTTCGGGACAGTCCTACGAGCAGTACTTC
size: few
J: TRBJ2-7
D: TRBD1
V: TRBV18

CDR3: CASSLGEWETQYF
DNA: TGTGCCAGCAGCTTGGGGGAGTGGGAGACCCAGTACTTC
size: NA
J: TRBJ2-5
D: NA
V: TRBV7-9

CDR3: CASSPYSPGQSKVLF
DNA: TGTGCCAGCAGCCCCTACTCACCGGGACAGTCGAAGGTGCTCTTT
size: many
J: TRBJ1-1
D: TRBD1
V: TRBV7-9

CDR3: CASSLRGRDNEQFF
DNA: TGTGCCAGCAGTCTCCGGGGGAGAGATAATGAGCAGTTCTTC
size: NA
J: TRBJ2-1
D: NA
V: TRBV11-3

CDR3: CASSFRTGDEQFF
DNA: TGTGCCAGCAGCTTCCGGACAGGGGACGAGCAGTTCTTC
size: few
J: TRBJ2-1
D: TRBD1
V: TRBV7-9

CDR3: CASSLGPFEKLFF
DNA: TGTGCCAGCAGCTTGGGACCTTTCGAAAAACTGTTTTTT
size: many
J: TRBJ1-4
D: NA
V: TRBV7-2

CDR3: CASSLGREGTDTQYF
DNA: TGTGCCAGCAGTCTAGGCAGGGAGGGGACAGATACGCAGTATTTT
size: few
J: TRBJ2-3
D: TRBD2
V: TRBV6-1

CDR3: CASSLALLAGGTDTQYF
DNA: TGTGCCAGCAGTTTGGCCCTACTAGCGGGAGGAACAGATACGCAGTATTTT
size: few
J: TRBJ2-3
D: TRBD2
V: TRBV27

CDR3: CASSLGSTNTGELFF
DNA: TGCGCCAGCAGCTTGGGTTCTACGAACACCGGGGAGCTGTTTTTT
size: NA
J: TRBJ2-2
D: NA
V: TRBV5-1

CDR3: CASSQVTYRRSAHNEQFF
DNA: TGCGCCAGCAGCCAAGTCACCTATCGGCGTTCAGCCCACAATGAGCAGTTCTTC
size: many
J: TRBJ2-1
D: NA
V: TRBV4-3

CDR3: CAAGGRSSYNEQFF
DNA: TGTGCCGCGGGGGGTCGGAGCTCCTACAATGAGCAGTTCTTC
size: NA
J: TRBJ2-1
D: TRBD2
V: TRBV10-3

CDR3: CSACSDGPFYEQYF
DNA: TGCAGTGCTTGCTCTGACGGACCCTTCTACGAGCAGTACTTC
size: many
J: TRBJ2-7
D: NA
V: TRBV20-1

CDR3: CASRRQYNQPQHF
DNA: TGTGCCAGCAGGAGACAGTACAATCAGCCCCAGCATTTT
size: few
J: TRBJ1-5
D: NA
V: TRBV2

CDR3: CASSGGAGNQPQHF
DNA: TGTGCCAGCAGTGGGGGGGCAGGCAATCAGCCCCAGCATTTT
size: few
J: TRBJ1-5
D: NA
V: TRBV9

CDR3: CASSVDVEQFF
DNA: TGTGCCAGCAGCGTAGACGTCGAGCAGTTCTTC
size: few
J: TRBJ2-1
D: NA
V: TRBV9

CDR3: CASSEGNTGELFF
DNA: TGTGCCAGCAGTGAAGGGAACACCGGGGAGCTGTTTTTT
size: few
J: TRBJ2-2
D: NA
V: TRBV2

CDR3: CARSRRAHSYEQYF
DNA: TGTGCTAGATCCCGTAGAGCTCATTCCTACGAGCAGTACTTC
size: NA
J: TRBJ2-7
D: NA
V: TRBV12-5

CDR3: CASSEGGANMNTEAFF
DNA: TGTGCCAGCAGTGAAGGGGGGGCCAACATGAACACTGAAGCTTTCTTT
size: few
J: TRBJ1-1
D: NA
V: TRBV2

CDR3: CASSLGVVDEQYF
DNA: TGCGCCAGCAGCTTGGGGGTGGTCGACGAGCAGTACTTC
size: NA
J: TRBJ2-7
D: NA
V: TRBV5-1

CDR3: CASSASSSPPYGYTF
DNA: TGTGCCAGCAGTGCCTCGAGCAGCCCTCCTTATGGCTACACCTTC
size: many
J: TRBJ1-2
D: NA
V: TRBV2

CDR3: CSPKWWSETQYF
DNA: TGCAGCCCCAAGTGGTGGTCAGAGACCCAGTACTTC
size: once
J: TRBJ2-5
D: NA
V: TRBV20-1

CDR3: CATSRDIMGLANRYEQYF
DNA: TGTGCCACCAGCAGAGATATAATGGGACTAGCGAACCGCTACGAGCAGTACTTC
size: few
J: TRBJ2-7
D: TRBD2
V: TRBV15

CDR3: CASSLAGTRGNEQFF
DNA: TGTGCCAGCAGCTTAGCCGGGACTAGAGGGAATGAGCAGTTCTTC
size: few
J: TRBJ2-1
D: TRBD2
V: TRBV11-2

CDR3: CSVERRGAAEQYF
DNA: TGCAGCGTTGAACGGCGGGGGGCGGCTGAGCAGTACTTC
size: NA
J: TRBJ2-7
D: TRBD2
V: TRBV29-1

CDR3: CASTKGRHTDTQYF
DNA: TGTGCCAGCACGAAAGGGAGACACACAGATACGCAGTATTTT
size: few
J: TRBJ2-3
D: NA
V: TRBV9

CDR3: CASSSSADPLNTGELFF
DNA: TGTGCCAGCAGCTCCTCGGCGGACCCCCTGAACACCGGGGAGCTGTTTTTT
size: few
J: TRBJ2-2
D: NA
V: TRBV6-5

CDR3: CAWSKGLTGDIQYF
DNA: TGTGCCTGGAGTAAAGGGTTAACGGGGGACATTCAGTACTTC
size: few
J: TRBJ2-4
D: NA
V: TRBV30

CDR3: CASSYSSGSGSYNEQFF
DNA: TGCGCCAGCAGTTACAGTAGCGGGAGTGGCTCCTACAATGAGCAGTTCTTC
size: many
J: TRBJ2-1
D: TRBD2
V: TRBV4-1

CDR3: CASKEGINEQFF
DNA: TGTGCCAGCAAGGAGGGGATAAATGAGCAGTTCTTC
size: few
J: TRBJ2-1
D: NA
V: TRBV6-2/TRBV6-3

CDR3: CASRWTGANLQETQYF
DNA: TGTGCCAGCAGATGGACAGGGGCGAACCTCCAAGAGACCCAGTACTTC
size: few
J: TRBJ2-5
D: TRBD1
V: TRBV6-2/TRBV6-3

CDR3: CASSVSGSWNTDTQYF
DNA: TGTGCCAGCAGCGTTAGCGGGAGTTGGAACACAGATACGCAGTATTTT
size: many
J: TRBJ2-3
D: TRBD2
V: TRBV9